This TCR beta chain was obtained from a study of human T cells and chemical hapten exposure. Study at large: Patch tests applied 0.01% DPC to the upper back and were scored after 6 days.

Time point: patch test 2, 6 weeks after DPC sensitization. Treatment reported: therapeutic diphenylcyclopropenone sensitization with weekly scalp DPC. Germline values: CDR1 MNHNY, CDR2 SVGAGI (reference sequence). This CDR3 is 15 amino acids long. Trimming took 2 bases from V and 0 from J; bases not matched to a gene: 2. This clonotype was observed many times. Per the study methods: Counts of TCRs in each sample centred on a median of roughly 89,000 and extended from approximately 21,000 to 630,000. TCRdb reprocessed the RACE reads via MiXCR and lists one record per CDR3 protein. TCRdb, not the authors, supplied the V and J calls. The sample records 96,000 or so distinct CDR3 sequences, 9.3% being singletons.

Material: whole blood, obtained in connection with sensitization to the hapten diphenylcyclopropenone (DPC). The source of this sequence is a woman aged 40 to 49 with alopecia areata. Some clones in this sample may be carry-over from other donors' samples. The chain employs TRBV6-6 and TRBJ1-1; 8 bases are shared with TRBD1. CDR3 coding DNA: TGTGCCAGCAGTTACGGACAGGGTTTGAACACTGAAGCTTTCTTT. Amino acid sequence: CASSYGQGLNTEAFF.